Shown below are 13 T cell receptor beta chains from a single sample sequenced in a study of graft-versus-host responses after intestinal transplantation. These TCRs are of unknown antigen specificity. TCRdb's copy holds only in-frame clones and misses some; the assay was immunoSEQ multiplex PCR. The sample carries 70,000 to 75,000 clones, more than 70% recorded once. Here the sequenced sample was unstimulated CD8+ T cells sorted from spleen or lymph node cells, taken before intestinal transplant. The receptor source for this set is a human donor who received an intestinal transplant.

The chain joins TRBV2 to TRBJ2-7; 9 nucleotides match TRBD1. Germline CDR1 is SNHLY and CDR2 is FYNNEI. The CDR3 sequence is 15 residues long. V was clipped by 6 bases and J by 7 bases; unmatched bases: 13. In DNA form, the CDR3 reads TGTGCCAGCAGGATCTCGCAACAGGGGGCAAGGGAGCAGTACTTC. It translates to CASRISQQGAREQYF.

This clone was counted a few times. The chain uses TRBV7-9 and TRBJ1-4; D gene unclear. This CDR3 contains 15 residues. Trimming shortened V by 1 base and J by 0 bases, and 6 bases separated the two germline ends. CDR1 is SEHNR, CDR2 FQNEAQ, per germline (reference sequence). The CDR3: CASSLGAATNEKLFF. DNA of the CDR3: TGTGCCAGCAGCTTAGGGGCCGCAACTAATGAAAAACTGTTTTTT.

The V call is TRBV12-5, the J call TRBJ2-3; 11 bases agree with TRBD2. The germline CDR1 and CDR2 sequences are LGHNT and FRNRAP. The J segment lost 6 bases and the V segment lost 6 bases, leaving 5 bases of the junction unmatched. CDR3 length: 14 amino acids. The CDR3 nucleotides read TGTGCTAGTGGCCCAACTAGCGGGAGCGATACGCAGTATTTT. The encoded protein is CASGPTSGSDTQYF.

As for this clone: An end of the junction does not agree with germline; a read error may underlie this. The chain is built from TRBV11-1 and TRBJ2-7, with TRBD2 matching over 15 bases. This CDR3 region has 15 residues. The germline CDR1 and CDR2 sequences are SGHAT and FQDESV (reference sequence). CDR3 coding DNA: TGTGCCAGCAACCAACGTGGACTAGCGGGGGGGAATCGGAACTTC. Amino acid sequence: CASNQRGLAGGNRNF. Combining the CDR3 with reference TRBV11-1 and TRBJ2-7 gives the whole variable domain EAEVAQSPRYKITEKSQAVAFWCDPISGHATLYWYRQILGQGPELLVQFQDESVVDDSQLPKDRFSAERLKGVDSTLKIQPAELGDSAMYLCASNQRGLAGGNRNFGPGTRLTVT.

The rearrangement joins TRBV27 to TRBJ2-1; weak D call: TRBD2 (5 bases). V was shortened by 4 bases and J by 8 bases, with 6 bases between the two germline ends. CDR3 length equals 11 residues. The germline V gene has CDR1 MNHEY and CDR2 SMNVEV (reference sequence). CDR3 loop: CASSSGDEQFF. The CDR3 nucleotides read TGTGCCAGCAGTTCCGGGGATGAGCAGTTCTTC.

V and J are TRBV5-6 and TRBJ2-7; 9 nucleotides match TRBD1. Germline assignment: CDR1 SGHDT and CDR2 YYEEEE. The CDR3 has 15 residues. Unmatched junction bases numbered 5, after V lost 0 bases and J lost 4 bases. CDR3 in DNA: TGTGCCAGCAGCTTGGGCAGGACAGGGGTGTACGAGCAGTACTTC. Its protein product is CASSLGRTGVYEQYF.

The CDR3 nucleotides are TGTGCCAGCAGTTATTCCCCGGGGATCAAGACCCAGTACTTC. It encodes CASSYSPGIKTQYF. This chain uses TRBV6-5 with TRBJ2-5, with D possibly matching TRBD2 (5 bases). Germline CDR1 MNHEY, CDR2 SVGAGI. The CDR3 sequence is 14 residues long. Trimming left V 3 bases short and J 6 bases short, with 14 bases between.

The V gene is TRBV6-5, the J gene TRBJ2-3; TRBD2 aligns across 7 bases. V lost 4 bases, J lost 1 base, and 2 bases stayed unmatched. The CDR3 length is 14 residues. From germline, CDR1 is MNHEY and CDR2 SVGAGI. Written as DNA, the CDR3 is TGTGCCAGCAGTTTGGGGGGGGGCACAGATACGCAGTATTTT. It specifies CASSLGGGTDTQYF.

This chain uses TRBV6-6 with TRBJ2-3; 10 bases are a match to TRBD2. The CDR3 extends over 16 amino acids. Germline-derived CDR1 and CDR2 are MNHNY and SVGAGI (reference sequence). Trimming at V came to 0 bases and at J to 6 bases, leaving 6 bases not matched to a gene. The CDR3 here is CASSYSVAGGRDTQYF. The CDR3 DNA reads TGTGCCAGCAGTTACTCGGTAGCGGGAGGCCGGGATACGCAGTATTTT.

V and J are TRBV7-2 and TRBJ2-1; D possibly corresponds to TRBD2 (6 bases). V dropped 1 base and J dropped 2 bases, with 15 bases sitting between them. The CDR3 extends over 17 amino acids. Germline lookup yields CDR1 SGHTA and CDR2 FQGNSA. This CDR3 reads CASSLEAGPVTYNEQFF. DNA of the CDR3: TGTGCCAGCAGCTTAGAGGCGGGACCCGTCACCTACAATGAGCAGTTCTTC. Complete variable domain (other parts from reference TRBV7-2 and TRBJ2-1): GAGVSQSPSNKVTEKGKDVELRCDPISGHTALYWYRQSLGQGLEFLIYFQGNSAPDKSGLPSDRFSAERTGGSVSTLTIQRTQQEDSAVYLCASSLEAGPVTYNEQFFGPGTRLTVL.

The V call is TRBV19, the J call TRBJ2-7; 9 bases are a match to TRBD1. Germline CDR1 LNHDA, CDR2 SQIVND (reference sequence). V was clipped by 6 bases and J by 5 bases; unmatched bases: 8. The CDR3 has 14 residues. The CDR3 bases are TGTGCCAGTAGGCTTGGACAGGGGTCCCACGAGCAGTACTTC. Translating gives CASRLGQGSHEQYF.

The V gene is TRBV4-1, the J gene TRBJ2-7; TRBD2 matches 12 bases. This CDR3 is built from 17 residues. The V gene's germline CDR1 is MGHRA and CDR2 YSYEKL. After removal of 0 bases from V and 0 bases from J, the junction contained 3 bases not matched to a gene. The CDR3 DNA reads TGCGCCAGCAGCCAAGAGCGGACTAGCGGGAACTCCTACGAGCAGTACTTC. It yields the protein CASSQERTSGNSYEQYF.

This clone came up once. The V and J genes are TRBV15 and TRBJ1-5, with 12 bases aligning to TRBD1. CDR3 length equals 21 residues. V lost 5 bases and J lost 0; bases outside the gene matches: 17. In germline, CDR1 is LNHNV, CDR2 YYDKDF (reference sequence). CDR3 nucleotide sequence: TGTGCCACCAGCGCCCACCGGGACAGGGGGCGAGGGGGGTATAGCAATCAGCCCCAGCATTTT. It is translated as CATSAHRDRGRGGYSNQPQHF.